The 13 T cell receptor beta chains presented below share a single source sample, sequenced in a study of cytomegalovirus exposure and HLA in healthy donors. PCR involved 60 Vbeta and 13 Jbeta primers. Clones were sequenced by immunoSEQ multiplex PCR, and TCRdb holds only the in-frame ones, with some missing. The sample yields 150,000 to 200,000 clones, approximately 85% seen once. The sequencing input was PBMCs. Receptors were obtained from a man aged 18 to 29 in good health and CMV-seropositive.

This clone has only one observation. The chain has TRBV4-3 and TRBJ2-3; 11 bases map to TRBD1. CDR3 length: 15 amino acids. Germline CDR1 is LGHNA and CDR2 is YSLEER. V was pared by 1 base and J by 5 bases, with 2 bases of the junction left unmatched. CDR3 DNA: TGCGCCAGCAGCCAAGCGGGGACAGGGGGAGATACGCAGTATTTT. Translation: CASSQAGTGGDTQYF.

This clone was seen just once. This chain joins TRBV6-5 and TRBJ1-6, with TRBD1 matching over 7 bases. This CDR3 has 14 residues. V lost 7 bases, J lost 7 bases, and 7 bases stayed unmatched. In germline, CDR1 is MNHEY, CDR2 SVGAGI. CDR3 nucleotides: TGTGCCAGCATTCTACAGGGGAGGAATTCACCCCTCCACTTT. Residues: CASILQGRNSPLHF.

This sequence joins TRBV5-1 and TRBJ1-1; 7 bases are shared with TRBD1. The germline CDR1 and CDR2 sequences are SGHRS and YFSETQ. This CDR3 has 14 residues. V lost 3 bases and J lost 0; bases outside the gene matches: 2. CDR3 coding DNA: TGCGCCAGCAGCTCGACAGGGATGAACACTGAAGCTTTCTTT. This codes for CASSSTGMNTEAFF.

CDR3 loop: CASSSDTPFRYGYTF. Written as DNA, the CDR3 is TGTGCCAGCAGCTCGGACACGCCATTTCGCTATGGCTACACCTTC. The rearrangement uses TRBV7-9 and TRBJ1-2; D is possibly TRBD1 (5 bases). The CDR3 runs 15 residues. Germline V gene sequence: CDR1 SEHNR, CDR2 FQNEAQ (reference sequence). V was pared by 4 bases and J by 4 bases, with 16 bases between.

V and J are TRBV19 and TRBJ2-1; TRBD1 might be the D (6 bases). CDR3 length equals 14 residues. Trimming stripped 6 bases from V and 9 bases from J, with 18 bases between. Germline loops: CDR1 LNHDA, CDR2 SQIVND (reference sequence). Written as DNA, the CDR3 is TGTGCCAGTAGATCAGGGGTGAAGGTCGGTGAGCAGTTCTTC. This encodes CASRSGVKVGEQFF.

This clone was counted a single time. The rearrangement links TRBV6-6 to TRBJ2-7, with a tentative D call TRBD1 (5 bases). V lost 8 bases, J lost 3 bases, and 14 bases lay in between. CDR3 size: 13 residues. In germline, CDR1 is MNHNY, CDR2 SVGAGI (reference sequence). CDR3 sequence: CASSLGPYYEQYF. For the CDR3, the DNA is TGTGCCAGCTCTTTGGGGCCGTACTACGAGCAGTACTTC.

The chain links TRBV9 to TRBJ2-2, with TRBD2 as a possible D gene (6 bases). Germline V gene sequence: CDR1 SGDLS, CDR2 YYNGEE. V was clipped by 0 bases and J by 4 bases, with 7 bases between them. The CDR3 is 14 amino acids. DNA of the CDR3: TGTGCCAGCAGCGTAGGCGGGATCACCGGGGAGCTGTTTTTT. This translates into CASSVGGITGELFF.

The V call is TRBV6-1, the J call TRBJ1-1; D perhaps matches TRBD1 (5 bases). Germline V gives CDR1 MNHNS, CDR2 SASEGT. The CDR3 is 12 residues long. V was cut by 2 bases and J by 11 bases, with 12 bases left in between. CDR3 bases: TGTGCCAGCAGTGAATCTCACGGGGGGGCTTTCTTT. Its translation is CASSESHGGAFF.

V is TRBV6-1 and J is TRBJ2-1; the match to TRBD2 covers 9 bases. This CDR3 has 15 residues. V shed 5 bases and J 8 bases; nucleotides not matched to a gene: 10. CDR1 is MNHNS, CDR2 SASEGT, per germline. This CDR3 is CASSLEGGGVDEQFF. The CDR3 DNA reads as TGTGCCAGCAGTCTGGAGGGCGGGGGGGTAGATGAGCAGTTCTTC.

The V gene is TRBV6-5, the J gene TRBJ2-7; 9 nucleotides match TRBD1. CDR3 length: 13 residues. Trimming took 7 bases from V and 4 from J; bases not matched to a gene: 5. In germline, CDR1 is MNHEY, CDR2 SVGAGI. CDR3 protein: CASTKTGGYEQYF. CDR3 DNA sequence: TGTGCCAGCACAAAGACAGGGGGTTACGAGCAGTACTTC.

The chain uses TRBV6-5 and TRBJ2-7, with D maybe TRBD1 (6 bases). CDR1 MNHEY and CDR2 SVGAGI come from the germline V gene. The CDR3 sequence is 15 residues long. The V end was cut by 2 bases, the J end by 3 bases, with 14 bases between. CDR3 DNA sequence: TGTGCCAGCAGTTACGATACAGGGAATGGCTACGAGCAGTACTTC. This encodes CASSYDTGNGYEQYF.

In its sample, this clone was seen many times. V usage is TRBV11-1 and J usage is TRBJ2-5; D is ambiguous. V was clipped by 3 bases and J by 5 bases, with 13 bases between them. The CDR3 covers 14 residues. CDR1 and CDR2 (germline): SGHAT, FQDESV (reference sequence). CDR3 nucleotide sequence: TGTGCCAGCAGCTTCGGCAGCACCGGGGAGACCCAGTACTTC. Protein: CASSFGSTGETQYF.

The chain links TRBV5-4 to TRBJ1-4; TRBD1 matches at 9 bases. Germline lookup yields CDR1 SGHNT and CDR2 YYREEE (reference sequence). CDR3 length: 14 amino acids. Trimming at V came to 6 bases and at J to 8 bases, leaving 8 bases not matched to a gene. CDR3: CASTRDRASEKLFF. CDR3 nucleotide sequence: TGTGCCAGCACCAGGGACAGGGCGAGCGAAAAACTGTTTTTT.